The rows below give T cell receptor beta chains drawn from one sample of a study of T cells after yellow fever vaccination. TCRdb fed the 5' RACE reads into MiXCR, producing one record per CDR3 protein. The sample contains 300,000 to 450,000 distinct CDR3 sequences, 6.2% of which appear only once. The sequencing here drew on PBMCs, taken 5 days after the yellow fever booster vaccination. The receptor set was obtained from a man in his thirties or forties who received the YFV17D yellow fever vaccine. CDR3s include the opening cysteine and the closing phenylalanine or tryptophan. Clone sizes are given selectively: once, few, many, or a class where the clone is expanded.

14 TRBV12-3/TRBV12-4 many CASSPQLGNQPQHF
13 TRBV20-1 many CSALALGIETQYF
13 TRBV20-1 . CSATQTGNTEAFF
16 TRBV5-5 many CASSLETQGVAGELFF
14 TRBV20-1 . CSAPTRAAQETQYF
11 TRBV5-6 many CATTRTGELFF
13 TRBV11-3 . CASSPGQGSEAFF
15 TRBV28 few CASSLIGTRRHEQFF
15 TRBV28 few CASITDSGYTGELFF
13 TRBV20-1 . CSAEGDRQETQYF
12 TRBV11-2 many CASSLMLDEQYF
14 TRBV13 few CASSFKGTTDTQYF
15 TRBV20-1 . CCAREASGSYNEQFF
15 TRBV6-1 few CASRVRAQNNSPLHF
14 TRBV10-3 many CATGSSGGTYEQYF
14 TRBV20-1 . CSASFVGGSGELFF
15 TRBV7-8 . CASSLATSGIYEQYF
16 TRBV12-3/TRBV12-4 many CASKTSVGSGRYEQYF
15 TRBV7-6 . CASSLRTDTADTIYF
15 TRBV15 . CATTSGRSSYNEQFF
16 TRBV15 few CATSRDRREGGKTQYF
16 TRBV5-4 . CASSLEASGVPYEQYF
16 TRBV7-2 few CASSLASGGRADEQYF
12 TRBV10-3 many CAIGGDKYEQYF